This T cell receptor (beta chain) is from a study of early T cells in non-severe SARS-CoV-2 infection (dated by TCRdb to the early 2020s). With respect to the entire study: Bulk RNA from unsorted whole blood was used for TCR sequencing, so alpha and beta chains could not be paired.

A case-control design nested within a healthcare worker cohort in London, UK, was used, with weekly nasopharyngeal swab PCR tests and blood sampling performed. Healthcare workers were recruited during the week of the UK lockdown, between 23 and 31 March 2020, and followed weekly for up to roughly 16 weeks. CDR1 and CDR2, looked up from the germline V gene, are MRHNA and SNTAGT. V loses 3 bases at its end and J loses 7 bases; junction bases beyond the gene matches: 4. The CDR3 covers 15 residues, taking in both the cysteine and the phenylalanine. The only DNA kept is the CDR3, 45 bases in frame from the first base. Points on this clonotype: Its antigen remains undetermined. The sample holds no much larger clone one base away, and base qualities are not on file.

The library was produced with 5' RACE. TCRdb names NextSeq 500 as the instrument used. In the TCR library protocol, unique molecular identifiers were attached to individual cDNA molecules to correct for PCR bias and sequencing error. TCR alpha and beta chains were both sequenced, and the abundances of alpha and beta sequences in each sample were closely correlated with each other. Per the authors' processing: V gene, J gene and CDR3 annotation of TCR sequences was performed with Decombinator V4. Expanded TCRs were defined as changing significantly between any two time points under a Poisson model with p below 0.0001. TCR abundances were normalised to the total number of TCRs sequenced per sample and expressed as counts per million. TRAV1-2 paired with TRAJ12, TRAJ20 or TRAJ33 defined MAIT TCRs, while TRAV10 paired with TRAJ18 defined iNKT TCRs. A search of VDJdb, accessed on 1 November 2021, was run for TCRs annotated to CMV, EBV and SARS-CoV-2, with TCRs annotated for multiple antigens excluded. TCRdb trimmed the raw reads at Q25, called clones with MiXCR and kept productive beta chains. One record per CDR3 amino acid sequence lists the most common genes and DNA. TCRdb, not the original authors, processed these V and J calls. In this sample the table shows some 64,000 distinct CDR3 sequences, approximately 8.8% of which occur a single time. 13% of the sample goes to the ten largest clones.

The investigation overall reported the following: Matching against VDJdb was skewed toward anti-spike CD8 responses, likely underestimated virus-specific expansions, and missed private and CD4 specificities.

This sequence originates from an adult who was a healthcare worker with PCR-confirmed SARS-CoV-2 infection or an uninfected control (not recorded which). Recombination connected TRBV6-4 to TRBJ1-4; 11 bases in between match TRBD1. Sequences were derived from whole blood, sampled at baseline. The CDR3 reads as follows: CASSETGTGGEKLFF. The sequenced DNA: TGTGCCAGCAGTGAGACCGGGACAGGGGGTGAAAAACTGTTTTTT.